Listed here is a single T cell receptor (beta chain). This entry is derived from a study of T-cell reconstitution after alpha-beta-depleted transplantation in children. The CDR3 contains 15 residues. Between the trimmed V and J ends, which lost 0 bases and 2 bases, there was a span of 10 bases. The V gene's germline CDR1 is DFQATT and CDR2 SNEGSKA (reference sequence). Construction of the TCRbeta library involved unique molecular identifiers. TCRdb analysed the PCR reads with MiXCR anew, one entry per CDR3 protein. The repertoire has some 640,000 distinct CDR3 sequences, around a sixth of them found once; the top ten carry 1.1%.

The specimen comprised PBMCs from the stem cell graft donor, sampled from the stem cell graft. The rearrangement joins TRBV20-1 to TRBJ2-2; D unresolved. The TCR sequence derives from a human donor who donated a stem cell graft to a child with acute myeloid leukemia. CDR3 in amino acids: CSARDRTFNTGELFF. The CDR3 bases are TGCAGTGCTAGAGATCGAACTTTTAACACCGGGGAGCTGTTTTTT.